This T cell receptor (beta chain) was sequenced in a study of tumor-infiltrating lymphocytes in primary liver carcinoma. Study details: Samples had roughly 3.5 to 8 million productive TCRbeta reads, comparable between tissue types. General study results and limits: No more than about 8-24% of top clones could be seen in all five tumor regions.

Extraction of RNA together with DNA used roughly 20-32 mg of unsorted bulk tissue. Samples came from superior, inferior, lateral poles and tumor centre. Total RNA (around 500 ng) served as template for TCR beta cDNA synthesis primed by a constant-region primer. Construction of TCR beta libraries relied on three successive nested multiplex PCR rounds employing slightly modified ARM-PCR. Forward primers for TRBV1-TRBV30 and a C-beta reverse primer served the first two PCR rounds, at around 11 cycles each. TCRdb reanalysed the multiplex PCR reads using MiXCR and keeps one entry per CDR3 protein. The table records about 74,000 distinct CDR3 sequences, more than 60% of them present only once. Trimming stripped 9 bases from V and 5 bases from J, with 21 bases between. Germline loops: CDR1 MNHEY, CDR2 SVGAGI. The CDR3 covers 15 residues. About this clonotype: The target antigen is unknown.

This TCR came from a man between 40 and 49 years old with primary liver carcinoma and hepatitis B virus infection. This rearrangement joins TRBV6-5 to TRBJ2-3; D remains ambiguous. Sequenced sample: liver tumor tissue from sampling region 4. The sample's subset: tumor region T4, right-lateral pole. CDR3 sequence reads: CASSQAGFGIDTQYF. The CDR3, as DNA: TGTGCCAGTAGCCAAGCAGGTTTTGGGATAGATACGCAGTATTTT.